This T cell receptor beta chain is drawn from a study of blood T cell repertoires in COVID-19. The wider study: The United States, Italy and Spain supplied acute and convalescent COVID-19 samples. From T cells, B-cell-depleted T cells, or PBMCs came the material, which was cDNA or gDNA.

Germline CDR1 reads LNHDA; CDR2 reads SQIVND (reference sequence). The CDR3 has 14 amino acids. V shed 6 bases and J shed 0 bases, with 9 bases lying between them. Per the study methods: Reference gene primer amplification yielded estimated nucleated cell counts. Only in-frame clones appear in the TCRdb table, and some are missing; sequencing was by immunoSEQ multiplex PCR. V and J calls and clone size come straight from that table; D and trimming were deduced from the DNA. The repertoire holds some 120,000 clones, with approximately 84% as singletons. The genes are TRBV19 and TRBJ1-5; D unresolved. This clonotype originated in a woman in her 30s who had recovered from COVID-19. The sequenced sample consisted of peripheral blood. CDR3 protein: CASREVISNQPQHF. The DNA of the CDR3 is TGTGCCAGTAGAGAGGTTATTAGCAATCAGCCCCAGCATTTT.